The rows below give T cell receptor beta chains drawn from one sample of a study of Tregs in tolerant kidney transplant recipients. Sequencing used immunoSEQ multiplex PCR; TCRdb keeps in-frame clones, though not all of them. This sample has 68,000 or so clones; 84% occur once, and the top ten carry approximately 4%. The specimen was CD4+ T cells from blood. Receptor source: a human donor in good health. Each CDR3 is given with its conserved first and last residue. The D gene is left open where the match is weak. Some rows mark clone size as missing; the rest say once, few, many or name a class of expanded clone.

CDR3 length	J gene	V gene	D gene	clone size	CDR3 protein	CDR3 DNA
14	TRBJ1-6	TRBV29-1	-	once	CSVAGGSGNSPLHF	TGCAGCGTTGCGGGAGGTTCGGGGAATTCACCCCTCCACTTT
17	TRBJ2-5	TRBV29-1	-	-	CSVEDPRLTGNQETQYF	TGCAGCGTTGAAGATCCTCGCCTTACAGGGAACCAAGAGACCCAGTACTTC
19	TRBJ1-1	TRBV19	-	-	CASSISPHQGLTVSIEAFF	TGTGCCAGTAGTATAAGCCCCCATCAGGGGTTGACCGTAAGTATCGAAGCTTTCTTT
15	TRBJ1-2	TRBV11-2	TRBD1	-	CASSLTRTGFDGYTF	TGTGCCAGCAGCTTAACCCGGACAGGGTTCGATGGCTACACCTTC
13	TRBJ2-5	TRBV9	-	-	CASSSPGFETQYF	TGTGCCAGCAGCTCACCAGGGTTTGAGACCCAGTACTTC
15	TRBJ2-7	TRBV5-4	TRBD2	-	CASSLALAGVDEQYF	TGTGCCAGCAGCTTGGCATTAGCGGGAGTAGATGAGCAGTACTTC
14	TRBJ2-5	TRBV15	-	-	CATSRDWGSETQYF	TGTGCCACCAGCAGAGATTGGGGGTCGGAGACCCAGTACTTC
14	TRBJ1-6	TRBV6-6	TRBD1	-	CASRDRGNNSPLHF	TGTGCCAGCAGGGACAGGGGGAACAATTCACCCCTCCACTTT
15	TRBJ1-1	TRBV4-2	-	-	CASSQDSAFETEAFF	TGTGCCAGCAGCCAAGATTCGGCTTTTGAGACTGAAGCTTTCTTT
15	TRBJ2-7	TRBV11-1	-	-	CASSLSYSGSYEQYF	TGTGCCAGCAGCTTATCATACAGCGGCTCCTACGAGCAGTACTTC
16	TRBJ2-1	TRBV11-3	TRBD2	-	CASSFPGTSGKGEQFF	TGTGCCAGCAGCTTTCCCGGGACTAGCGGGAAGGGTGAGCAGTTCTTC
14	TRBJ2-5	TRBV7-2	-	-	CASSADPRGETQYF	TGTGCCAGCAGCGCCGACCCCCGGGGAGAGACCCAGTACTTC
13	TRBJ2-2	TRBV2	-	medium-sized	CASRGPPSGELFF	TGTGCCAGCCGAGGCCCACCGTCCGGGGAGCTGTTTTTT
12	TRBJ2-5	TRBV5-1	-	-	CASSLGASAVYF	TGCGCCAGCAGCTTGGGGGCGTCAGCCGTCTACTTC
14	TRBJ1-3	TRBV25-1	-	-	CASSEGGQGNTIYF	TGTGCCAGCAGTGAAGGGGGGCAGGGAAACACCATATATTTT
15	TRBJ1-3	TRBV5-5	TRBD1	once	CASSYRQGAGNTIYF	TGTGCCAGCAGCTATCGACAGGGGGCTGGAAACACCATATATTTT
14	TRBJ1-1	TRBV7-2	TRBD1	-	CASSLSSGGTEAFF	TGTGCCAGCAGCTTATCCTCAGGGGGCACTGAAGCTTTCTTT
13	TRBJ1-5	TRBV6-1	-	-	CASSEAGDYPQHF	TGTGCCAGCAGTGAAGCGGGGGATTACCCCCAGCATTTT